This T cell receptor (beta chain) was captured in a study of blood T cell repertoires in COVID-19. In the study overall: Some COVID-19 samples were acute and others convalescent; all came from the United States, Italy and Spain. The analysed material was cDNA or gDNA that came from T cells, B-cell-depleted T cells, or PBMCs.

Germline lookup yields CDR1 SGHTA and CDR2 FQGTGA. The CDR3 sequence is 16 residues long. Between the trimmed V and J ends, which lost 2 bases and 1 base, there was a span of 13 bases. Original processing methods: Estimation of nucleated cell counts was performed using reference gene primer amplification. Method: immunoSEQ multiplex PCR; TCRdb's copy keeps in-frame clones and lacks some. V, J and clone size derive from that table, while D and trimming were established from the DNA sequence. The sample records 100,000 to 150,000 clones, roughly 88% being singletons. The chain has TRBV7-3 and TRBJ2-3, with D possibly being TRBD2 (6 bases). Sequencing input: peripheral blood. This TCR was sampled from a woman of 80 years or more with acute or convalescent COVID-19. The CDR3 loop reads CASSLVGGDGTDTQYF. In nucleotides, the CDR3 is TGTGCCAGCAGCTTAGTAGGCGGGGACGGCACAGATACGCAGTATTTT.